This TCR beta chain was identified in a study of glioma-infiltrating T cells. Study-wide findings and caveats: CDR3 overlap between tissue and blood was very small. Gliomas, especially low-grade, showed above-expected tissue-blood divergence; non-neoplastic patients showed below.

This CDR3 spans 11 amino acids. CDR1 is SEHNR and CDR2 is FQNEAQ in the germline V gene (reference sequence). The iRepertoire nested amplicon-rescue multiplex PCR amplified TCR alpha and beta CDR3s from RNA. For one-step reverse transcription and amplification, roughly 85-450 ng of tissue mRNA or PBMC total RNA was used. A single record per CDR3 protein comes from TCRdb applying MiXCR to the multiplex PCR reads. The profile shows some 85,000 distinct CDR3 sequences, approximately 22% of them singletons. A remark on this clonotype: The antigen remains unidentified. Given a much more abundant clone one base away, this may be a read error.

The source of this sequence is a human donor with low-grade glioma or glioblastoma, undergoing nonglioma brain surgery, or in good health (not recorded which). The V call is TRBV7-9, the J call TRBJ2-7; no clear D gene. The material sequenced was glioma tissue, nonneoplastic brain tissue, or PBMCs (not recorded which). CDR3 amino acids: CASSLSDEKYF. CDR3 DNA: TGTGCCAGCAGCTTATCGGACGAGAAGTACTTC.